The 7 T cell receptor beta chains listed next were all sequenced from one sample in a study of preoperative IRX-2 immunotherapy in early breast cancer (dated 2019 in TCRdb). The sample's treatment or condition label, decoded: preoperative locoregional IRX-2 cytokine immunotherapy. Library creation used the immunoSEQ multiplex PCR assay. Here the immuneACCESS table is served through TCRdb, limited to in-frame sequences with V and J called. Missing clones are a known gap in these copies; in checked studies unresolved V genes cover under half, and the rest lacks a known reason. In all, the sample holds about 43,000 clones, and over 85% of those were seen once. The top ten constitute more than 1.5% of the sample. This material consisted of tumor tissue, taken after IRX-2 immunotherapy. Every receptor here comes from a human donor with breast cancer.

The chain employs TRBV18 and TRBJ2-1, with D perhaps given as TRBD1 or TRBD2 (5 bases each). The length of the CDR3 is 15 residues. Per germline, CDR1 KGHSH and CDR2 LQKENI. V lost 0 bases to trimming and J lost 8 bases, with 14 bases between them. CDR3 protein: CASSPPMWGSDEQFF. CDR3 bases: TGTGCCAGCTCACCACCGATGTGGGGGTCCGATGAGCAGTTCTTC.

This chain links TRBV4-3 with TRBJ2-7; 8 bases agree with TRBD2. CDR3 length: 17 amino acids. V was pared by 3 bases and J by 6 bases, with 16 bases of the junction left unmatched. CDR1 and CDR2 from the germline V gene are LGHNA and YSLEER. The CDR3, as DNA: TGCGCCAGCAGCCAGGGGTCGGGAGGGGGGGCGAGAAGCGAGCAGTACTTC. Its translation is CASSQGSGGGARSEQYF.

J is TRBJ1-1 and V is TRBV18; D is possibly TRBD1 (5 bases). The CDR3 spans 14 residues. Germline V gene sequence: CDR1 KGHSH, CDR2 LQKENI. V gave up 6 bases and J gave up 1 base, with 12 bases separating them. CDR3 in DNA: TGTGCCAGCTCCCTACAGGAGGGGAACACTGAAGCTTTCTTT. Translation: CASSLQEGNTEAFF.

The V and J genes are TRBV2 and TRBJ2-2, with D perhaps matching TRBD1 (6 bases). The CDR3 is 13 amino acids. The germline CDR1 and CDR2 sequences are SNHLY and FYNNEI. Between the trimmed V and J ends, which lost 10 bases and 4 bases, there was a span of 13 bases. CDR3 sequence: CATPGTLTGELFF. The CDR3 nucleotides are TGTGCCACCCCTGGGACACTCACCGGGGAGCTGTTTTTT.

The rearrangement joins TRBV19 to TRBJ1-3; 7 bases match TRBD1. With 6 bases clipped from V and 3 bases from J, the junction kept 8 bases outside the gene matches. The CDR3 length is 15 residues. Germline-derived CDR1 and CDR2 are LNHDA and SQIVND (reference sequence). In nucleotides, the CDR3 is TGTGCCAGTAGCTATCAGGGGGTCAATGGAAACACCATATATTTT. Amino acid sequence: CASSYQGVNGNTIYF.

Notes on this clone: The junction and the germline gene differ at one end; a read error may be behind it. This chain joins TRBV11-1 and TRBJ1-1; 7 bases align to TRBD1. The germline CDR1 and CDR2 sequences are SGHAT and FQDESV (reference sequence). The CDR3 runs 15 residues. CDR3 in amino acids: CASSLWLTGNPEAFF. CDR3 nucleotides: TGTGCCAGCAGCTTATGGTTGACAGGGAACCCTGAAGCTTTCTTT.

The V and J genes are TRBV6-5 and TRBJ2-2, with unresolved D. V was cut by 2 bases and J by 7 bases, with 11 bases left in between. The CDR3 runs to 14 residues. Germline V CDR1 and CDR2: MNHEY, SVGAGI. CDR3 sequence (DNA): TGTGCCAGCAGTTACGGGTCAACCCACGGGGAGCTGTTTTTT. Amino acids: CASSYGSTHGELFF.